This T cell receptor beta chain is drawn from a study of T cell changes during pregnancy in multiple sclerosis. Assay used: immunoSEQ multiplex PCR; TCRdb lists only in-frame clones, some missing. The table records under 60,000 clones, approximately 95% of them present only once. The ends lost 3 bases at V and 7 bases at J; junction bases unmatched: 2. CDR3 length: 14 amino acids. CDR1 and CDR2 (germline): SGDLS, YYNGEE. The TCR was taken from a female donor with multiple sclerosis, enrolled in a pregnancy study. Sample: CD4+ T cells from peripheral blood mononuclear cells, taken in the third trimester of pregnancy. V and J are TRBV9 and TRBJ1-6; TRBD1 matches 9 bases. The CDR3 region is CASSATGGNSPLHF. CDR3 DNA sequence: TGTGCCAGCAGCGCGACAGGGGGGAATTCACCCCTCCACTTT.